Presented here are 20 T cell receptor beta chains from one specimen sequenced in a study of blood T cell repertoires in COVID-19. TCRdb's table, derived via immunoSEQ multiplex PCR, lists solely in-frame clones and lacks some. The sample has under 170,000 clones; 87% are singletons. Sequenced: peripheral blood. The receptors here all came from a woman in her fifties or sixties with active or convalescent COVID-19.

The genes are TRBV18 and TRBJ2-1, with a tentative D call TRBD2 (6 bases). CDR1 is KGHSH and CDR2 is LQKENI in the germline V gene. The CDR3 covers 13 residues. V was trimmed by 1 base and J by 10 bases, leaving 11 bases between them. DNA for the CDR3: TGTGCCAGCTCACCACAGGCGGGGAGGGAGCAGTTCTTC. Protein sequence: CASSPQAGREQFF.

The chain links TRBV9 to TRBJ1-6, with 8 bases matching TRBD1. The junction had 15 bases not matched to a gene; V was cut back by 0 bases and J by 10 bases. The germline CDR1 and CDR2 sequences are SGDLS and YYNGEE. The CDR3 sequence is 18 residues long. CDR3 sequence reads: CASSVEEPRTGSGSPLHF. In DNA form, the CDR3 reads TGTGCCAGCAGCGTAGAAGAACCTAGGACAGGGAGTGGATCACCCCTCCACTTT.

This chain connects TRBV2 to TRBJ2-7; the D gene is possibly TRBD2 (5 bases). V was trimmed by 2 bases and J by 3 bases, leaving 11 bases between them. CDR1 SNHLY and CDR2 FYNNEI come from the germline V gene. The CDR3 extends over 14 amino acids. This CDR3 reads CASSENGERYEQYF. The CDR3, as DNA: TGTGCCAGCAGTGAAAATGGGGAGCGCTACGAGCAGTACTTC.

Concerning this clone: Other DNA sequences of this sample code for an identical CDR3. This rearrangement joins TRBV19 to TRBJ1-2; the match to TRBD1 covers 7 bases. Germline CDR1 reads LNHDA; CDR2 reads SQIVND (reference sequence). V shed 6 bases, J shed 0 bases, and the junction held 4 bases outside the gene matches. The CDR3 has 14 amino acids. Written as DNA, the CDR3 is TGTGCCAGTAGGAGGACAGGCGCTAACTATGGCTACACCTTC. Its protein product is CASRRTGANYGYTF.

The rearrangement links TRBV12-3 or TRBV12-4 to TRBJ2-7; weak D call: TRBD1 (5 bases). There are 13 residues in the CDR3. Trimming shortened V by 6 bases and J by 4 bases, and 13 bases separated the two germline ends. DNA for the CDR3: TGTGCCAGCAGACAGGAATTTGGGTACGAGCAGTACTTC. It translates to CASRQEFGYEQYF.

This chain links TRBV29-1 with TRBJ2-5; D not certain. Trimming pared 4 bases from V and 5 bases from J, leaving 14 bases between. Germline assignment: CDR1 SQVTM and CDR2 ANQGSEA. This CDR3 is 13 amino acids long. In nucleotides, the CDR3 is TGCAGCGTTGGCTCTGGAGCCGGGGAGACCCAGTACTTC. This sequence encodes CSVGSGAGETQYF. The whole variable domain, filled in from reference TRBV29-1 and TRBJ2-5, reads SAVISQKPSRDICQRGTSLTIQCQVDSQVTMMFWYRQQPGQSLTLIATANQGSEATYESGFVIDKFPISRPNLTFSTLTVSNMSPEDSSIYLCSVGSGAGETQYFGPGTRLLVL.

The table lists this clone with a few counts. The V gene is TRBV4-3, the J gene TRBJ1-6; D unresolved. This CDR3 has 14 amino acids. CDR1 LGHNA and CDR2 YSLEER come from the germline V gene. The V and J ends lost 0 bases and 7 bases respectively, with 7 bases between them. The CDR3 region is CASSQDQMNSPLHF. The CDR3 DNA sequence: TGCGCCAGCAGCCAAGATCAGATGAATTCACCCCTCCACTTT.

CDR3 in DNA: TGTGCCAGCAGCTTAGTAGCTTCAGGGGGGTTTGAGCAGTTCTTC. It specifies CASSLVASGGFEQFF. The gene calls are TRBV7-6 and TRBJ2-1, with a tentative D call TRBD1 (7 bases). With 1 base removed from V and 9 bases from J, the gap between germline ends came to 16 bases. The CDR3 contains 15 residues. Germline CDR1 is SGHVS and CDR2 is FNYEAQ.

In nucleotides, the CDR3 is TGTGCCAGCAGGACGACAGGGGCTGGAAACACCATATATTTT. As protein: CASRTTGAGNTIYF. This sequence joins TRBV5-4 and TRBJ1-3; 8 bases match TRBD1. Germline V gene lookup returns CDR1 SGHNT and CDR2 YYREEE (reference sequence). The CDR3 totals 14 residues. The J segment lost 2 bases and the V segment lost 5 bases, leaving 3 bases of the junction unmatched.

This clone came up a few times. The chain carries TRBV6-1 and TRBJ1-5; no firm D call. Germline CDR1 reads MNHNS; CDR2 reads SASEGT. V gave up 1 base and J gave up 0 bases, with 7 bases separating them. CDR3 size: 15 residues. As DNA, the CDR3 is TGTGCCAGCAGTGAAGGAGGGTCTAGCAATCAGCCCCAGCATTTT. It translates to CASSEGGSSNQPQHF.

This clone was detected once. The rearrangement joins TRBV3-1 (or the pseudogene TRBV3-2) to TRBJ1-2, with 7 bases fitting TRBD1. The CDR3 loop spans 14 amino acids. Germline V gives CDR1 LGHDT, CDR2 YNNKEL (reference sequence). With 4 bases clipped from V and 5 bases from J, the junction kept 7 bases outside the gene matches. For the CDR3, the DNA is TGTGCCAGCAGCCCAAGTGGGACAGCTTATGGCTACACCTTC. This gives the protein CASSPSGTAYGYTF.

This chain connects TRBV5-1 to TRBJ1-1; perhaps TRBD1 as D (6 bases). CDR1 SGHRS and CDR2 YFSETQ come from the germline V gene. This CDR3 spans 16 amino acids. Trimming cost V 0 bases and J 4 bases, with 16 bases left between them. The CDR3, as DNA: TGCGCCAGCAGCTTGGCCTACTCAACAGGGACCACTGAAGCTTTCTTT. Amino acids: CASSLAYSTGTTEAFF.

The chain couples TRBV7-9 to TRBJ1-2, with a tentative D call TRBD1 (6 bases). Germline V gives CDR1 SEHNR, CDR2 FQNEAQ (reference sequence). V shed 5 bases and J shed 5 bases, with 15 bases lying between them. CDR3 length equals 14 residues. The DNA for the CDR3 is TGTGCCAGCAGCCACCATACAGGGCAATATGGCTACACCTTC. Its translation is CASSHHTGQYGYTF.

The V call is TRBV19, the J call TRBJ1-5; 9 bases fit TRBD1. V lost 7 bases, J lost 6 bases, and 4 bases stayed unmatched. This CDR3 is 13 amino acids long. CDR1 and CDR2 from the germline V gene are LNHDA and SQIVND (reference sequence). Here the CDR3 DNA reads TGTGCCAGTATCGGACAGGGGCGTCAGCCCCAGCATTTT. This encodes CASIGQGRQPQHF.

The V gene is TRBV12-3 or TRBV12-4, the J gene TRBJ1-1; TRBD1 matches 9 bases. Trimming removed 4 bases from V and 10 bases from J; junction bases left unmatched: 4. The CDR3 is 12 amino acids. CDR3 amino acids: CASSSPDRGAFF. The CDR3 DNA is TGTGCCAGCAGTTCCCCGGACAGGGGAGCTTTCTTT.

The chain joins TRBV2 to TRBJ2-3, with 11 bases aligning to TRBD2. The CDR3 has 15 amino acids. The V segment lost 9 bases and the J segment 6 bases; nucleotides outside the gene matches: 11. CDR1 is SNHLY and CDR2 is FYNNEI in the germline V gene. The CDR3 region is CASRRLAGTGDTQYF. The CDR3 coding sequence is TGTGCCAGTCGCAGACTAGCGGGGACCGGGGATACGCAGTATTTT.

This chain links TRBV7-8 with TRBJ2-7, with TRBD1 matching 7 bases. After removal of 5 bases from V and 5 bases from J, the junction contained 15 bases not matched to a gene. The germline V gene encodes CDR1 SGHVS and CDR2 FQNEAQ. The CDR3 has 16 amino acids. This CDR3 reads CASSPNRDRRVDEQYF. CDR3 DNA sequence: TGTGCCAGCAGCCCGAACCGGGACAGAAGGGTCGACGAGCAGTACTTC.

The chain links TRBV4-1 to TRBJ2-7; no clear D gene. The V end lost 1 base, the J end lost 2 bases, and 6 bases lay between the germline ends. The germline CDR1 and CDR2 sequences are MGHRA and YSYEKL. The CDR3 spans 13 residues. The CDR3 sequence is CASSQASTYEQYF. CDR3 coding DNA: TGCGCCAGCAGCCAAGCATCCACCTACGAGCAGTACTTC.

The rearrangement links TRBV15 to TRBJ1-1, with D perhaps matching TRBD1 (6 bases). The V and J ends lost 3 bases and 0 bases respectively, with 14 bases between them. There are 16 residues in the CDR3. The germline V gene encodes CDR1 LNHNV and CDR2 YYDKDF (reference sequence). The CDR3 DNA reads TGTGCCACCAGCAGTGGACCGGGACAATTGAACACTGAAGCTTTCTTT. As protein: CATSSGPGQLNTEAFF.

The CDR3 DNA reads TGTGCTAGTGGTTTGGCTCCCTCAGGGGCGGGGGCTATTGAAGCTTTCTTT. Its protein is CASGLAPSGAGAIEAFF. The rearrangement joins TRBV12-5 to TRBJ1-1; tentatively, D is TRBD1 (6 bases). CDR1 is LGHNT and CDR2 is FRNRAP in the germline V gene. The CDR3 extends over 17 amino acids. The V end was cut by 1 base, the J end by 7 bases, with 22 bases between.